This T cell receptor beta chain was obtained from a study of PD-1 blockade in classical Hodgkin lymphoma. Study findings and constraints: By cycle point C4D1, TCR diversity had risen significantly in CD4+ cells (but not CD8+ cells). Similar baseline diversity was found in complete responders and newly diagnosed patients. Repertoire differences have undefined causes, possibly disease activity or prior therapy.

Following autologous stem cell transplantation, relapse occurred in every patient, and exposure to brentuximab vedotin varied. The ends lost 5 bases at V and 5 bases at J; junction bases unmatched: 9. The CDR3 covers 15 residues. Germline V CDR1 and CDR2: MGHDK, SYGVNS. For this clone: Its antigen is unidentified.

TCRdb keeps only in-frame clones here, not all; method: immunoSEQ multiplex PCR. In the table there are about 100,000 clones, around 89% of which are singletons. The V and J genes are TRBV25-1 and TRBJ2-7; 10 bases align to TRBD1. This TCR was recovered from a human donor with classical Hodgkin lymphoma. The material sequenced was peripheral blood mononuclear cells (PBMCs), taken before the second cycle of nivolumab. CDR3 loop: CASSSLTGGHHEQYF. As DNA, the CDR3 is TGTGCCAGCAGTTCCCTGACAGGGGGCCACCACGAGCAGTACTTC.